This entry lists 28 T cell receptor beta chains sequenced from one sample in a study of patients and donors after allogeneic stem cell transplantation. MiXCR, applied by TCRdb to the RT-PCR reads, yields one record per CDR3 protein. The sample includes roughly 200,000 distinct CDR3 sequences, around two fifths of them seen just once. Material: blood, either unsorted or a sorted T cell fraction (not recorded which). The source is a human donor who was either an allogeneic HSCT recipient or a stem cell or donor lymphocyte infusion donor (not recorded which). It is not recorded whose cells these are; they may come from a transplant donor.

This clonotype was counted many times. This chain links TRBV2 with TRBJ1-1; a possible D gene is TRBD1 (5 bases). The ends were cut back, 6 bases at V and 11 bases at J, with 16 bases in the middle. The CDR3 covers 12 residues. The germline CDR1 and CDR2 sequences are SNHLY and FYNNEI. This CDR3 is CASRLETGGAFF. DNA for the CDR3: TGTGCCAGCAGACTGGAAACTGGGGGGGCTTTCTTT.

The V gene is TRBV5-1, the J gene TRBJ2-5; TRBD1 might be the D (6 bases). The CDR3 length is 15 residues. Per germline, CDR1 SGHRS and CDR2 YFSETQ. The V and J ends lost 4 bases and 4 bases respectively, with 17 bases between them. The CDR3 here is CASSQTGPNIETQYF. The DNA for the CDR3 is TGCGCCAGCAGCCAGACAGGTCCTAATATAGAGACCCAGTACTTC.

Written as DNA, the CDR3 is TGTGCCAGCAGTCTGGACACTGCCACAGATACGCAGTATTTT. The encoded protein is CASSLDTATDTQYF. The chain links TRBV27 to TRBJ2-3, with D perhaps matching TRBD1 (5 bases). Germline CDR1 and CDR2: MNHEY and SMNVEV (reference sequence). V lost 5 bases to trimming and J lost 2 bases, with 11 bases between them. This CDR3 has 14 residues.

Here the CDR3 DNA reads TGCGCCAGCAGCTTGTGGACAGGAGAAAATGAAAAACTGTTTTTT. Translating gives CASSLWTGENEKLFF. The chain links TRBV5-1 to TRBJ1-4, with TRBD1 matching over 7 bases. After removal of 1 base from V and 5 bases from J, the junction contained 5 bases not matched to a gene. CDR3 length: 15 amino acids. CDR1 and CDR2 (germline): SGHRS, YFSETQ.

This sequence joins TRBV7-2 and TRBJ2-2, with 9 bases identical to TRBD1. Germline assignment: CDR1 SGHTA and CDR2 FQGNSA. The CDR3 runs 16 residues. Trimming cost V 5 bases and J 4 bases; bases outside gene matches: 8. CDR3 sequence: CASSPRDRDITGELFF. CDR3 coding DNA: TGTGCCAGCAGCCCGCGGGACAGGGATATCACCGGGGAGCTGTTTTTT.

Only a few counts were recorded for this clonotype. The chain has TRBV12-3 or TRBV12-4 and TRBJ1-5, with TRBD1 matching 7 bases. V was clipped by 6 bases and J by 7 bases; unmatched bases: 15. The length of the CDR3 is 16 residues. The CDR3 protein is CASSFYLTGVGQPQHF. CDR3 nucleotide sequence: TGTGCCAGCAGCTTCTACCTTACAGGGGTAGGCCAGCCCCAGCATTTT.

This clonotype was detected a few times. The chain carries TRBV5-1 and TRBJ2-1; TRBD2 might be the D (5 bases). CDR3 length equals 13 residues. V was shortened by 2 bases and J by 7 bases, with 10 bases between the two germline ends. Germline V gene data show CDR1 as SGHRS and CDR2 as YFSETQ. DNA of the CDR3: TGCGCCAGCAGCTTTGAGGGCGGGAATGAGCAGTTCTTC. Encoded protein: CASSFEGGNEQFF.

This clonotype was seen only a few times. The V gene is TRBV4-2, the J gene TRBJ1-1; D remains ambiguous. CDR3 length equals 13 residues. Germline CDR1 LGHNA, CDR2 YNFKEQ. The V end was cut by 4 bases, the J end by 2 bases, with 8 bases between. CDR3 sequence reads: CASSPLSNTEAFF. The CDR3 DNA reads as TGTGCCAGCAGCCCTCTATCTAACACTGAAGCTTTCTTT.

This clonotype has more than one count but fewer than ten. CDR3 sequence: CASSLSGGVVNQPQHF. In DNA form, the CDR3 reads TGTGCCAGCAGCTTATCTGGTGGAGTCGTCAATCAGCCCCAGCATTTT. The chain has TRBV7-9 and TRBJ1-5; D ambiguous. V was shortened by 2 bases and J by 3 bases, with 14 bases between the two germline ends. Germline values: CDR1 SEHNR, CDR2 FQNEAQ (reference sequence). The CDR3 is 16 amino acids.

This clonotype was observed a handful of times. This chain joins TRBV12-3 or TRBV12-4 and TRBJ2-3; the match to TRBD1 covers 10 bases. The CDR3 consists of 14 residues. With 0 bases clipped from V and 6 bases from J, the junction kept 0 bases outside the gene matches. The CDR3 region has the DNA TGTGCCAGCAGTTTAGCGGGACAGGGGGATACGCAGTATTTT. It is translated as CASSLAGQGDTQYF.

The rearrangement joins TRBV10-3 to TRBJ1-1; the D is unclear. Germline values: CDR1 ENHRY, CDR2 SYGVKD. V was trimmed by 10 bases and J by 0 bases, leaving 6 bases between them. The CDR3 loop spans 11 amino acids. The CDR3 protein is CATRMNTEAFF. The CDR3 nucleotides are TGTGCCACCCGCATGAACACTGAAGCTTTCTTT.

J is TRBJ1-4 and V is TRBV3-1; possible D gene TRBD1, 6 bases. CDR3 size: 11 residues. V was shortened by 6 bases and J by 13 bases, with 12 bases between the two germline ends. Germline-derived CDR1 and CDR2 are LGHDT and YNNKEL (reference sequence). The DNA of the CDR3 is TGTGCCAGCAGTACAGGGAGGGCACTGTTTTTT. It encodes CASSTGRALFF.

The chain combines TRBV4-1 with TRBJ2-4, with 7 bases fitting TRBD2. CDR1 is MGHRA, CDR2 YSYEKL, per germline. The CDR3 covers 14 residues. The V and J ends lost 3 bases and 7 bases, in that order; junction bases with no gene match: 6. The CDR3 spells CASSQGTNSNIQYF. DNA of the CDR3: TGCGCCAGCAGCCAGGGGACTAACTCGAACATTCAGTACTTC.

V and J are TRBV20-1 and TRBJ2-1, with D uncertain. The germline V gene has CDR1 DFQATT and CDR2 SNEGSKA (reference sequence). The CDR3 length is 10 residues. V was cut by 4 bases and J by 6 bases, with 4 bases left in between. The DNA for the CDR3 is TGCAGTGCTACGAGCAATGAGCAGTTCTTC. This codes for CSATSNEQFF.

CDR3 coding DNA: TGTGCCAGCAGAACGACAGTGAACACTGAAGCTTTCTTT. It yields the protein CASRTTVNTEAFF. This rearrangement joins TRBV12-3 or TRBV12-4 to TRBJ1-1; D might be TRBD1 (5 bases). CDR3 length: 13 amino acids. The V end was cut by 6 bases, the J end by 0 bases, with 8 bases between.

This chain uses TRBV5-1 with TRBJ2-1, with D perhaps TRBD1 or TRBD2 (5 bases each). The V gene's germline CDR1 is SGHRS and CDR2 YFSETQ. The CDR3 has 15 residues. Between the trimmed V and J ends, which lost 6 bases and 5 bases, there was a span of 18 bases. In DNA, the CDR3 is TGCGCCAGCACCCCGAGGGGCACCTTTCACAATGAGCAGTTCTTC. Translating it yields CASTPRGTFHNEQFF.

Only a few counts were recorded for this clonotype. The chain joins TRBV20-1 to TRBJ1-5; a possible D gene is TRBD1 (5 bases). V was trimmed by 3 bases and J by 5 bases, leaving 14 bases between them. The CDR3 is 14 amino acids. CDR1 is DFQATT and CDR2 is SNEGSKA in the germline V gene (reference sequence). The CDR3 is CSASPSKGYQPQHF. CDR3 nucleotide sequence: TGCAGTGCTAGCCCCTCGAAGGGGTATCAGCCCCAGCATTTT.

V and J are TRBV5-6 and TRBJ1-2, with D maybe TRBD1 (5 bases). The CDR3 runs 13 residues. Trimming removed 3 bases from V and 3 bases from J, with 9 bases in between. The germline gives CDR1 SGHDT, CDR2 YYEEEE. The DNA of the CDR3 is TGTGCCAGCAGCTCGGGACGGTACTATGGCTACACCTTC. Translating gives CASSSGRYYGYTF.

This sequence joins TRBV25-1 and TRBJ2-3; 8 bases are a match to TRBD1. Trimming cost V 8 bases and J 3 bases; bases outside gene matches: 7. The germline CDR1 and CDR2 sequences are MGHDK and SYGVNS. The CDR3 loop spans 14 amino acids. CDR3 region: CASGRQGQTDTQYF. The CDR3 DNA follows: TGTGCCAGCGGCAGACAGGGGCAAACAGATACGCAGTATTTT.

This clonotype has just a few counts. This rearrangement joins TRBV18 to TRBJ1-1; no definite D call. CDR3 length equals 14 residues. The germline V and J ends were trimmed by 0 bases and 1 base, with 6 bases remaining between them. CDR1 and CDR2 from the germline V gene are KGHSH and LQKENI. The chain's CDR3 is CASSPPAGNTEAFF. For the CDR3, the DNA is TGTGCCAGCTCACCACCGGCAGGGAACACTGAAGCTTTCTTT.

The J gene is TRBJ2-4, the V gene TRBV30; possible D gene TRBD1, 6 bases. Trimming removed 8 bases from V and 3 bases from J, with 14 bases in between. This CDR3 has 13 residues. CDR1 GTSNPN and CDR2 SVGIG come from the germline V gene (reference sequence). The CDR3 DNA sequence: TGTGCCGGTAGGCCGGACAGCAAAAACATTCAGTACTTC. Residues: CAGRPDSKNIQYF.

This clonotype has only a few counts. The chain couples TRBV5-1 to TRBJ1-1; a weak D match, TRBD1 (5 bases). The ends were cut back, 4 bases at V and 6 bases at J, with 13 bases in the middle. The CDR3 is 13 residues long. Germline CDR1 and CDR2: SGHRS and YFSETQ. The CDR3 is CASSGGVRAEAFF. CDR3 in DNA: TGCGCCAGCAGCGGGGGGGTAAGGGCTGAAGCTTTCTTT.

The sample holds a few counts of this clonotype. The chain links TRBV5-1 to TRBJ2-7; D is perhaps TRBD1 (6 bases). Germline V gene lookup returns CDR1 SGHRS and CDR2 YFSETQ. The V end lost 0 bases, the J end lost 7 bases, and 14 bases lay between the germline ends. The CDR3 runs to 14 residues. As DNA, the CDR3 is TGCGCCAGCAGCTTGGACAGGGTTATGGGGGAGCAGTACTTC. Its protein is CASSLDRVMGEQYF.

The chain links TRBV6-5 to TRBJ1-3, with D unclear. Germline loops: CDR1 MNHEY, CDR2 SVGAGI. The CDR3 has 15 amino acids. V was cut by 3 bases and J by 2 bases, with 11 bases left in between. The CDR3 coding sequence is TGTGCCAGCAGTTATTATAAGGGAGCTGGAAACACCATATATTTT. Translating it yields CASSYYKGAGNTIYF.

The rearrangement joins TRBV5-4 to TRBJ2-2, with D possibly called TRBD1 or TRBD2 (6 bases each). Looked up from germline, CDR1 is SGHNT and CDR2 is YYREEE (reference sequence). V was cut by 4 bases and J by 6 bases, with 16 bases left in between. This CDR3 comprises 15 residues. The CDR3 loop reads CASSPGGKRSGELFF. In nucleotides, the CDR3 is TGTGCCAGCAGCCCCGGGGGCAAAAGATCCGGGGAGCTGTTTTTT.

This clonotype was detected only a few times. The J gene is TRBJ2-7, the V gene TRBV7-6; a weak D match, TRBD2 (6 bases). The CDR3 extends over 14 amino acids. Germline CDR1 and CDR2: SGHVS and FNYEAQ. Trimming took 1 base from V and 2 from J, leaving 9 bases between them. CDR3 amino acids: CASSLGGATYEQYF. DNA of the CDR3: TGTGCCAGCAGCTTAGGCGGGGCTACCTACGAGCAGTACTTC. Full variable domain (rest looked up from reference TRBV7-6 and TRBJ2-7): GAGVSQSPRYKVTKRGQDVALRCDPISGHVSLYWYRQALGQGPEFLTYFNYEAQQDKSGLPNDRFSAERPEGSISTLTIQRTEQRDSAMYRCASSLGGATYEQYFGPGTRLTVT.

This clonotype was recorded a few times. J is TRBJ1-1 and V is TRBV28, with 7 nucleotides matching TRBD1. CDR3 length: 17 amino acids. V shed 3 bases, J shed 4 bases, and the junction held 14 bases outside the gene matches. CDR1 is MDHEN, CDR2 SYDVKM, per germline. The CDR3 reads CASSFYDRVKFFTEAFF. In nucleotides, the CDR3 is TGTGCCAGCAGTTTTTATGACAGGGTAAAATTTTTCACTGAAGCTTTCTTT.

In this sample, this clonotype turned up a few times. The genes are TRBV5-1 and TRBJ1-2, with D possibly TRBD1 on 5 matching bases. The germline CDR1 and CDR2 sequences are SGHRS and YFSETQ. V lost 0 bases and J lost 9, with 15 bases in between. CDR3 size: 14 residues. The CDR3 DNA follows: TGCGCCAGCAGCTTGGATGGGTCAGGGTGGCGCTACACCTTC. Protein: CASSLDGSGWRYTF.